The rows below give T cell receptor beta chains drawn from one sample of a study of blood T cell repertoires in COVID-19. Sequencing was performed with immunoSEQ multiplex PCR; in TCRdb, only in-frame clones are kept and a portion is missing. The data show roughly 70,000 clones, 80% to 90% seen once. Source material: peripheral blood. All receptors come from an elderly woman with active or convalescent COVID-19. Each CDR3 is given with its conserved first and last residue. D genes are given only for firm matches. Part of the rows lack a size; the others show once, few, many or a class for expanded clones.

d_call	v_call	j_call	clone_size	cdr3_nt	cdr3_aa
NA	TRBV11-2	TRBJ1-1	NA	TGTGCCAGCTCGGTTCCCGGGGCTTTCTTT	CASSVPGAFF
NA	TRBV19	TRBJ1-1	NA	TGTGCCAGCCAGGACAGACTGAACACTGAAGCTTTCTTT	CASQDRLNTEAFF
NA	TRBV7-2	TRBJ1-2	NA	TGTGCCAGCAGCCCGAGGGCGGACAGTATATATGGCTACACCTTC	CASSPRADSIYGYTF
NA	TRBV10-1	TRBJ2-3	NA	TGCGCCAGCAGTGAAGGGGAAGGTATGCAGTATTTT	CASSEGEGMQYF
NA	TRBV11-2	TRBJ2-3	NA	TGTGCCAGCAGCTCAATACTAGCCCTCGGAACAGATACGCAGTATTTT	CASSSILALGTDTQYF
TRBD2	TRBV5-1	TRBJ2-3	NA	TGCGCCAGCAGCTTACGTAGCGGGGGGCTCACAGATACGCAGTATTTT	CASSLRSGGLTDTQYF
NA	TRBV7-8	TRBJ1-2	NA	TGTGCCAGCAGCTCGACCACGGGAACTTACTATGGCTACACCTTC	CASSSTTGTYYGYTF
TRBD1	TRBV5-6	TRBJ2-5	once	TGTGCCAGCAGCCTTACAGGGGAACAAGAGACCCAGTACTTC	CASSLTGEQETQYF
NA	TRBV3-1/TRBV3-2	TRBJ1-5	NA	TGTGCCAGCAGCCAAGGCGGAGGGGTCAATCAGCCCCAGCATTTT	CASSQGGGVNQPQHF
NA	TRBV9	TRBJ1-3	NA	TGTGCCAGCAGCCAATCGCCCGGTGCCACTACATATTTT	CASSQSPGATTYF
TRBD1	TRBV3-1/TRBV3-2	TRBJ1-1	NA	TGTGCCAGCAGCCCGTGGAGACAGGGGAACACTGAAGCTTTCTTT	CASSPWRQGNTEAFF
NA	TRBV3-1/TRBV3-2	TRBJ2-2	NA	TGTGCCAGCAGCCAAGATCCAGGACAGAGTACCGGGGAGCTGTTTTTT	CASSQDPGQSTGELFF
TRBD2	TRBV5-1	TRBJ2-1	NA	TGCGCCAGCAGCTTGGCGGGCGGGGGGGCCAATGAGCAGTTCTTC	CASSLAGGGANEQFF
TRBD1	TRBV4-3	TRBJ1-4	NA	TGCGCCAGCAGCCAGGGGACAGGGGATGGTGAAAAACTGTTTTTT	CASSQGTGDGEKLFF
NA	TRBV5-5	TRBJ2-2	NA	TGTGCCAGCAGCTTGTTACAGAACACCGGGGAGCTGTTTTTT	CASSLLQNTGELFF
NA	TRBV9	TRBJ1-4	NA	TGTGCCAGCAGCGTAGGGGGACTAGAACGTGAAAAACTGTTTTTT	CASSVGGLEREKLFF
NA	TRBV5-4	TRBJ1-6	NA	TGTGCCAGCAGCCCCGGTGGGAGGGGGATTAATTCACCCCTCCACTTT	CASSPGGRGINSPLHF
NA	TRBV5-6	TRBJ2-2	NA	TGTGCCAGCAGCTACCGACAGTACACCGGGGAGCTGTTTTTT	CASSYRQYTGELFF
NA	TRBV7-2	TRBJ1-3	NA	TGTGCCAGCAGCTTAGCGGTGGGCCCTGGAAACACCATATATTTT	CASSLAVGPGNTIYF
TRBD1	TRBV19	TRBJ1-2	NA	TGTGCCAGTAGTATCTGGGACAGCAACTATGGCTACACCTTC	CASSIWDSNYGYTF
NA	TRBV2	TRBJ1-1	NA	TGTGCCAGCAGTGTTCTCCCGTGGTCGAGCACTGAAGCTTTCTTT	CASSVLPWSSTEAFF
TRBD1	TRBV5-1	TRBJ1-2	once	TGCGCCAGGAGACAGGGGCCAAACTATGGCTACACCTTC	CARRQGPNYGYTF
NA	TRBV28	TRBJ1-2	NA	TGTGCCAGCCTTGAACAGGGAAACGGCTACACCTTC	CASLEQGNGYTF
NA	TRBV6-6	TRBJ1-6	NA	TGTGCCAGCAGTGACGAGGGACATAAAGGTTCACCCCTCCACTTT	CASSDEGHKGSPLHF
NA	TRBV13	TRBJ2-1	few	TGTGCCAGCAGCTCCAAGGAGTGGTCGTCCGCTTACAATGAGCAGTTCTTC	CASSSKEWSSAYNEQFF
NA	TRBV15	TRBJ2-7	few	TGTGCCACCAGCAGAGATTTCGGGCAGGGTCACGAGCAGTACTTC	CATSRDFGQGHEQYF
NA	TRBV7-9	TRBJ2-3	few	TGTGCCAGCAGCTTAGATGGTCGACAGGGCACAGATACGCAGTATTTT	CASSLDGRQGTDTQYF
NA	TRBV12-3/TRBV12-4	TRBJ1-1	NA	TGTGCCAGCAGTCCCCCAGTGAACACTGAAGCTTTCTTT	CASSPPVNTEAFF
NA	TRBV11-2	TRBJ1-1	few	TGTGCCAGCAGCTTTTTACAGGGAAGCGCTATGTTCCCTGAAGCTTTCTTT	CASSFLQGSAMFPEAFF
TRBD1	TRBV7-2	TRBJ2-7	NA	TGTGCCAGCAGCTTGGGTGGGACAGGCCTATACGAGCAGTACTTC	CASSLGGTGLYEQYF
TRBD1	TRBV9	TRBJ1-2	NA	TGTGCCAGCAGGAGGGAGGGACAGGGGGTCTATGGCTACACCTTC	CASRREGQGVYGYTF
TRBD2	TRBV10-3	TRBJ2-7	NA	TGTGCCATCAGTGAAGGTGCGGGGGGCGGCTGGTACTTC	CAISEGAGGGWYF